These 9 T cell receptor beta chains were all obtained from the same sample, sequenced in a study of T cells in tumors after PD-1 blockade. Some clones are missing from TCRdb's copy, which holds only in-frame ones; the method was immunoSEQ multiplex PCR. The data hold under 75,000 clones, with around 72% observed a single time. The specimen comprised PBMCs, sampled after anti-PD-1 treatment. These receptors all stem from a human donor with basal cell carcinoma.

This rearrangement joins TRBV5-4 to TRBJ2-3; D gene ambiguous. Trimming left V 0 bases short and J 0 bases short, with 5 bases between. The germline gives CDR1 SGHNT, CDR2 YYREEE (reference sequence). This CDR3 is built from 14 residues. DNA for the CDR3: TGTGCCAGCAGCTTGGCGTTTAGCACAGATACGCAGTATTTT. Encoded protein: CASSLAFSTDTQYF.

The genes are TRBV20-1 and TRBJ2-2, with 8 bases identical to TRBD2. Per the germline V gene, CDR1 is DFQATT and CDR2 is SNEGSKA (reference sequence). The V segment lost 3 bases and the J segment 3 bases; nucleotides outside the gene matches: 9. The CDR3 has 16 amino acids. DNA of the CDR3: TGCAGTGCTAGTACGGGACGGGGGGGCCACACCGGGGAGCTGTTTTTT. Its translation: CSASTGRGGHTGELFF.

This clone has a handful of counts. The CDR3 coding sequence is TGTGCCATCAGTGACCGGGGGCGGGGCGGGGAGCTGTTTTTT. Its translation is CAISDRGRGGELFF. V usage is TRBV10-3 and J usage is TRBJ2-2; D could derive from TRBD1 or TRBD2 (6 bases each). This CDR3 region has 14 residues. Germline lookup yields CDR1 ENHRY and CDR2 SYGVKD. V was cut by 3 bases and J by 7 bases, with 12 bases left in between.

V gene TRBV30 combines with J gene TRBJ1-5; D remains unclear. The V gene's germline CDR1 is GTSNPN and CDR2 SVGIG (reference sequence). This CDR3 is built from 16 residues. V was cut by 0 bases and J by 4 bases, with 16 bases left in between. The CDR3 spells CAWSVNRPGLNQPQHF. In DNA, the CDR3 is TGTGCCTGGAGTGTAAATCGGCCGGGATTGAATCAGCCCCAGCATTTT.

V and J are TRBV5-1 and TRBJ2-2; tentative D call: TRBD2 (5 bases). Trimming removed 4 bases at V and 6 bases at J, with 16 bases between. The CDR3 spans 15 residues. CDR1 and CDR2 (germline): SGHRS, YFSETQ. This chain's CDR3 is CASSDIGLDAGELFF. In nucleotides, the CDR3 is TGCGCCAGCAGCGACATAGGACTTGACGCCGGGGAGCTGTTTTTT.

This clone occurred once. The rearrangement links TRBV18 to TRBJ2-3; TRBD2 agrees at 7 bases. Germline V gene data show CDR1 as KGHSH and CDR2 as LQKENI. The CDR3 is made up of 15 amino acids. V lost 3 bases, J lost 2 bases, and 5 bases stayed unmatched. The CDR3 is CASSPPGGYTDTQYF. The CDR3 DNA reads TGTGCCAGCTCACCCCCGGGGGGATACACAGATACGCAGTATTTT.

In nucleotides, the CDR3 is TGCGCCAGCAGCTTGGAAGGGGGCGTCAGCACAGATACGCAGTATTTT. Its translation: CASSLEGGVSTDTQYF. The chain carries TRBV5-1 and TRBJ2-3, with 7 bases lining up with TRBD1. Germline assignment: CDR1 SGHRS and CDR2 YFSETQ. The CDR3 is made up of 16 amino acids. Losses at the gene ends were 0 bases for V and 0 bases for J; bases not matched to a gene: 4.

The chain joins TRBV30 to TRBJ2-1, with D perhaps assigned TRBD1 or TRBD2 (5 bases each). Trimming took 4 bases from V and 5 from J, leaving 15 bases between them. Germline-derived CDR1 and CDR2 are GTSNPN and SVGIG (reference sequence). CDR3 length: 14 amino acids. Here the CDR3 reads CAWTGRDRNNEQFF. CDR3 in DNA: TGTGCCTGGACGGGCCGGGACCGAAACAATGAGCAGTTCTTC.

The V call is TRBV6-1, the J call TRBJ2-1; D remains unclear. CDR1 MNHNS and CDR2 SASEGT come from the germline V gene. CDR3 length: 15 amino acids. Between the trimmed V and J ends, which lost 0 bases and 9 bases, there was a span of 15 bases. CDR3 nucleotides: TGTGCCAGCAGTGAAGCGCGTATAGGGTTGGGTGAGCAGTTCTTC. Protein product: CASSEARIGLGEQFF.